Below, 3 T cell receptor beta chains from the same sample are listed, as sequenced in a study of cytomegalovirus exposure and HLA in healthy donors. The PCR used 60 Vbeta and 13 Jbeta primers. Only in-frame clones appear in the TCRdb table, and some are missing; sequencing was by immunoSEQ multiplex PCR. The repertoire consists of roughly 290,000 clones, with 85% to 90% occurring once and the leading ten covering roughly 2.3%. The sequenced sample consisted of PBMCs. The receptors come from a woman aged 18 to 35 in good health and CMV-seronegative.

V is TRBV19 and J is TRBJ1-5; a possible D gene is TRBD1 (5 bases). The length of the CDR3 is 16 residues. Germline CDR1 reads LNHDA; CDR2 reads SQIVND (reference sequence). Trimming removed 3 bases from V and 2 bases from J, with 14 bases in between. CDR3 region: CASSMAGDTGNQPQHF. CDR3 DNA: TGTGCCAGTAGTATGGCGGGGGATACGGGCAATCAGCCCCAGCATTTT.

The V gene is TRBV6-5, the J gene TRBJ2-7, with a tentative D call TRBD1 (5 bases). The germline V and J ends were trimmed by 7 bases and 1 base, with 11 bases remaining between them. CDR1 and CDR2 (germline): MNHEY, SVGAGI. The CDR3 has 13 residues. The CDR3 spells CASTDSPSYEQYF. In DNA, the CDR3 is TGTGCCAGCACTGACAGCCCTTCCTACGAGCAGTACTTC.

This clone appeared a single time. This chain links TRBV19 with TRBJ1-4, with D possibly being TRBD1 (5 bases). Trimming removed 4 bases from V and 7 bases from J, with 16 bases in between. The germline V gene has CDR1 LNHDA and CDR2 SQIVND (reference sequence). This CDR3 is 15 amino acids long. The CDR3 is CASSTEGFTAEKLFF. CDR3 coding DNA: TGTGCCAGTAGTACGGAGGGGTTTACGGCTGAAAAACTGTTTTTT.